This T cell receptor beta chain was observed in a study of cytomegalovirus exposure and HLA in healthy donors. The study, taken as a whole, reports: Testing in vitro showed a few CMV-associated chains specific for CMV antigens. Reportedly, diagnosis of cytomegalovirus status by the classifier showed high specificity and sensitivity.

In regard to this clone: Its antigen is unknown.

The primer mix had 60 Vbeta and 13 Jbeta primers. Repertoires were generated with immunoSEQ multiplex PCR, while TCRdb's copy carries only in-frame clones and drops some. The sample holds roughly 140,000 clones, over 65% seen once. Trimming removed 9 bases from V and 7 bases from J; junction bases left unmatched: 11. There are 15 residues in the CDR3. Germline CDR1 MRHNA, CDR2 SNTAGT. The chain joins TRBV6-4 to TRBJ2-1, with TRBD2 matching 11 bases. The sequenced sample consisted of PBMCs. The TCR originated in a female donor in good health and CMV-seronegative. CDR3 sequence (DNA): TGTGCCAGGAGAATAGCGGGGGGGGTCTGGAATGAGCAGTTCTTC. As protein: CARRIAGGVWNEQFF.